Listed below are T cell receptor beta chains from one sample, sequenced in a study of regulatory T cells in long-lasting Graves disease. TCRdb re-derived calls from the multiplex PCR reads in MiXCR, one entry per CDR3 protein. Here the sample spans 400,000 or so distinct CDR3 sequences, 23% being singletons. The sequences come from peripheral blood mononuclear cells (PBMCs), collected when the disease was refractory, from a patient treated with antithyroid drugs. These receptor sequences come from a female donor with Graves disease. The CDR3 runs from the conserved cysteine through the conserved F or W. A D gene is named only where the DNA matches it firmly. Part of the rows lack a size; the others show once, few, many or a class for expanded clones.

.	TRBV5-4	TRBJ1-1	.	CASSLSTTANTEAFF	TGTGCCAGCAGCTTATCCACGACGGCGAACACTGAAGCTTTCTTT
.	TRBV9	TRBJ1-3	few	CASSATTVNGNTIYF	TGTGCCAGCAGCGCGACCACCGTAAACGGAAACACCATATATTTT
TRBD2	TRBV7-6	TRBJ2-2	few	CASSGLAGGPTGELFF	TGTGCCAGCAGCGGATTAGCGGGAGGCCCCACCGGGGAGCTGTTTTTT
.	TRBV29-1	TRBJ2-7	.	CSVEDPYEQYF	TGCAGCGTAGAGGACCCCTACGAGCAGTACTTC
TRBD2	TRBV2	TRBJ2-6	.	CASSPRLAGAPGANVLTF	TGTGCCAGCAGTCCGAGATTAGCGGGAGCTCCTGGGGCCAACGTCCTGACTTTC
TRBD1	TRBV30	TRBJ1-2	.	CAHLRQGQLYGYTF	TGTGCCCACCTCCGCCAGGGACAGTTATATGGCTACACCTTC
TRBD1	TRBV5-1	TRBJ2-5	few	CASWIRGLEETQYF	TGCGCCAGCTGGATCAGGGGGCTTGAAGAGACCCAGTACTTC
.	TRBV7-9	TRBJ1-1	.	CTSSFTEGSTEAFF	TGTACCAGCAGCTTTACGGAGGGCTCCACTGAAGCTTTCTTT
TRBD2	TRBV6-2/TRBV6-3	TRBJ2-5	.	CASSESGGQTQYF	TGTGCCAGCAGCGAGTCGGGAGGGCAGACCCAGTACTTC
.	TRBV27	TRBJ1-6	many	CASSERRPQDLPLHF	TGTGCCAGCAGCGAAAGAAGGCCGCAAGACTTACCCCTCCACTTT
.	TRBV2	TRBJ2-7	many	CASLAKRTGTYEQYF	TGTGCCAGCCTGGCTAAAAGGACGGGAACCTACGAGCAGTACTTC
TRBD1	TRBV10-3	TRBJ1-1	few	CATGQGEVTEAFF	TGTGCCACCGGACAGGGCGAGGTCACTGAAGCTTTCTTT
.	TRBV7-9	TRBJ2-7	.	CASSFGSGIYEQYF	TGTGCCAGCAGTTTTGGTAGCGGTATCTACGAGCAGTACTTC
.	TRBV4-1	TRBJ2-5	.	CASSQDAVTQYF	TGCGCCAGCAGCCAAGACGCGGTTACCCAGTACTTC
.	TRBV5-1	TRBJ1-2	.	CASSLREFNYGYTF	TGCGCCAGCAGCTTGCGAGAATTTAACTATGGCTACACCTTC
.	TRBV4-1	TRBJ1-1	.	CASSQDQWGGTEAFF	TGCGCCAGCAGCCAAGATCAATGGGGTGGCACTGAAGCTTTCTTT
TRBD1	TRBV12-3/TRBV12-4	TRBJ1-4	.	CANSVGDSFEKPFF	TGTGCCAACTCGGTGGGGGACAGTTTCGAAAAACCGTTTTTT
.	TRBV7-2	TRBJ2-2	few	CASSLGLDTGELFF	TGTGCCAGCAGCTTAGGACTAGACACCGGGGAGCTGTTTTTT
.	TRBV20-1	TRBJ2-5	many	CSANPTTSAYQETQYF	TGCAGTGCTAATCCTACGACTAGTGCGTACCAAGAGACCCAGTACTTC
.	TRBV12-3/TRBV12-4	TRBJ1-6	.	CASRPPGDSPLHF	TGTGCCAGCAGACCTCCCGGGGATTCACCCCTCCACTTT
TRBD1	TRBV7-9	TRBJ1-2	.	CASSFGQGTTNYGYTF	TGTGCCAGCAGCTTCGGACAGGGGACTACTAACTATGGCTACACCTTC
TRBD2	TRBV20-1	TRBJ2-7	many	CSARTGGYEQYF	TGCAGTGCTAGGACGGGAGGCTACGAGCAGTACTTC
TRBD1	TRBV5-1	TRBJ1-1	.	CASSFDRGPNTEAFF	TGCGCCAGCAGCTTCGACAGGGGGCCGAACACTGAAGCTTTCTTT
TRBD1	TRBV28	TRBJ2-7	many	CASSLSSGTGAYEQYF	TGTGCCAGCAGTTTAAGCTCGGGGACAGGGGCCTACGAGCAGTACTTC
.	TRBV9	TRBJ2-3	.	CASSVGVTHFEETQYF	TGTGCCAGCAGCGTAGGGGTGACCCATTTTGAGGAAACGCAGTATTTT
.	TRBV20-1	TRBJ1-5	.	CSASLRGGFQPQHF	TGCAGTGCTAGTCTGAGGGGGGGCTTTCAGCCCCAGCATTTT
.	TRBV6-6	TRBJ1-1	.	CASSYARGPTEAFF	TGTGCCAGCAGTTACGCACGGGGGCCCACTGAAGCTTTCTTT
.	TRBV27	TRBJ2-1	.	CASSLSSFGLEYNEQFF	TGTGCCAGCAGTTTATCGAGTTTTGGGCTAGAATACAATGAGCAGTTCTTC